The 2 T cell receptor beta chains below were found in one sample sequenced in a study of CD8 T cells in Susac syndrome. The RNA, roughly 0.45 to 1 ug, was put through reverse transcription using random hexamers. In TCRdb, the immunoSEQ multiplex PCR reads were re-called with MiXCR into one record per CDR3 protein. The repertoire holds about 300,000 distinct CDR3 sequences, with 85% as singletons. Sequencing used CD8+ T cells from PBMCs. The source of these receptors is a human donor with multiple sclerosis.

This chain connects TRBV2 to TRBJ1-1; no firm D call. The germline V gene encodes CDR1 SNHLY and CDR2 FYNNEI. Trimming left V 6 bases short and J 2 bases short, with 16 bases between. The CDR3 spans 15 residues. CDR3 DNA sequence: TGTGCCAGCAGCCCAGACCCCTTACAAAACACTGAAGCTTTCTTT. Protein: CASSPDPLQNTEAFF.

Of note for this clonotype: This CDR3 is missing its conserved last phenylalanine or tryptophan, likely due to a read error. The V call is TRBV27, the J call TRBJ2-7, with a tentative D call TRBD1 (6 bases). The length of the CDR3 is 14 residues. CDR1 MNHEY and CDR2 SMNVEV come from the germline V gene (reference sequence). Trimming shortened V by 6 bases and J by 4 bases, and 16 bases separated the two germline ends. CDR3 region: CASSLQGPGYEQYL. For the CDR3, the DNA is TGTGCCAGCAGCCTACAGGGTCCGGGTTACGAGCAGTACCTC.